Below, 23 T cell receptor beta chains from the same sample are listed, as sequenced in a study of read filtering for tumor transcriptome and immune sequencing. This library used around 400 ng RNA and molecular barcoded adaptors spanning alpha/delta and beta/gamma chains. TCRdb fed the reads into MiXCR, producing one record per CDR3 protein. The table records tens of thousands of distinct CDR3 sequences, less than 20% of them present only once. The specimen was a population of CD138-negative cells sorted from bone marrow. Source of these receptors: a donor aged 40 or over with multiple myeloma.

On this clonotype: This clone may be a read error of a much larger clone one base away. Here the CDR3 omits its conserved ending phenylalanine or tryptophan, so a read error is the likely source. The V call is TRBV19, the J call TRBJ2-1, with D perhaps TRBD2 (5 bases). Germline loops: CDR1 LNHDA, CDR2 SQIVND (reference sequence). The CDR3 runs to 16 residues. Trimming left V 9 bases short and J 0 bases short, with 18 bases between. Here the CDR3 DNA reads TGTGCCAGCCTCTATAGCGCGGTTAGCTCCTACAATGAGCAGTTCCTC. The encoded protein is CASLYSAVSSYNEQFL.

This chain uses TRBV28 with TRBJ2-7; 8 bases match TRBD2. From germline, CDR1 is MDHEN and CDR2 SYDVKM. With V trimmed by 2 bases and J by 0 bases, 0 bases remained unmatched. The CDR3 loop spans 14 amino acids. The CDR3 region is CASSLGTSSYEQYF. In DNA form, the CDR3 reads TGTGCCAGCAGTTTAGGGACTAGCTCCTACGAGCAGTACTTC.

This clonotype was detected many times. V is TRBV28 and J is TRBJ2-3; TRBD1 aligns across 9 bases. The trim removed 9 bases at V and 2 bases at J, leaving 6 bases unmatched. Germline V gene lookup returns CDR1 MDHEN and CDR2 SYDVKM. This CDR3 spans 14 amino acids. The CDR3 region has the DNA TGTGCCAGTGGACAGGGGAGTTTCACAGATACGCAGTATTTT. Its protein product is CASGQGSFTDTQYF.

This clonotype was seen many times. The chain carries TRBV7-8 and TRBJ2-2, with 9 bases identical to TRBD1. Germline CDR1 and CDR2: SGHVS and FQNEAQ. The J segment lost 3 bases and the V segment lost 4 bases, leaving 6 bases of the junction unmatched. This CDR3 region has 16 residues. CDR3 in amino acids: CASSSYRDRDTGELFF. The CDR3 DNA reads TGTGCCAGCAGCTCGTACCGGGACAGGGACACCGGGGAGCTGTTTTTT. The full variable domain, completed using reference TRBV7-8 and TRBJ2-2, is GAGVSQSPRYKVAKRGQDVALRCDPISGHVSLFWYQQALGQGPEFLTYFQNEAQLDKSGLPSDRFFAERPEGSVSTLKIQRTQQEDSAVYLCASSSYRDRDTGELFFGEGSRLTVL.

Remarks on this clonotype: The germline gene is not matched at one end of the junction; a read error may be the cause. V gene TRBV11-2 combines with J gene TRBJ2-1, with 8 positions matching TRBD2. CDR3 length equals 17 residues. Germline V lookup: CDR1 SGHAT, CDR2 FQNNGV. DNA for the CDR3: TGTGCCAGCAGCCATCCCTCTAGCGGGCCCACCTACAATGATCAGTTCTTC. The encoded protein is CASSHPSSGPTYNDQFF.

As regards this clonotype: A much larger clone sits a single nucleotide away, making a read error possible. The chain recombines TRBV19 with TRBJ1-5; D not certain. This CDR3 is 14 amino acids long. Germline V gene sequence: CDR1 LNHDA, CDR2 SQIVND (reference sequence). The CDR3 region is CASGITAGKQPQHF. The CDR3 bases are TGTGCCAGTGGTATAACGGCAGGCAAGCAGCCCCAGCATTTT. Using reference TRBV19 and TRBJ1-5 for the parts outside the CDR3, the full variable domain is DGGITQSPKYLFRKEGQNVTLSCEQNLNHDAMYWYRQDPGQGLRLIYYSQIVNDFQKGDIAEGYSVSREKKESFPLTVTSAQKNPTAFYLCASGITAGKQPQHFGDGTRLSIL.

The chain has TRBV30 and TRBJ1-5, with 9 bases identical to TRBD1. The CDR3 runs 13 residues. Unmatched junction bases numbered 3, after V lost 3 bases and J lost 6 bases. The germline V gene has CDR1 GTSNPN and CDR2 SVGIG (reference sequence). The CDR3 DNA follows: TGTGCCTGGAGGGGACAGGGCGGTCAGCCCCAGCATTTT. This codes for CAWRGQGGQPQHF.

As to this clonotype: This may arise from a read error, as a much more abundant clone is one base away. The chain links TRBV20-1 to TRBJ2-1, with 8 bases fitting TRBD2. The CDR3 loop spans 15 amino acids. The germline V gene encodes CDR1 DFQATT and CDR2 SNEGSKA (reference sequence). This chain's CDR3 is CGAPGGASSYNEQFF. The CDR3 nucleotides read TGCGGTGCCCCGGGGGGGGCCAGCTCCTACAATGAGCAGTTCTTC.

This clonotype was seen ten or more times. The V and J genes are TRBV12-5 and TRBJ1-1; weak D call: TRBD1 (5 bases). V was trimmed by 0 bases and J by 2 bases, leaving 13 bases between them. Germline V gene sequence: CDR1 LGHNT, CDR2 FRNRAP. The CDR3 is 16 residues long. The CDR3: CASGLVVGRTNTEAFF. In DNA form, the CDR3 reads TGTGCTAGTGGTTTGGTAGTAGGACGGACAAACACTGAAGCTTTCTTT.

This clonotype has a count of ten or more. CDR3 DNA sequence: TGCAGTGCTAGAATGCAGGAGACTGAAGCTTTCTTT. The encoded protein is CSARMQETEAFF. J is TRBJ1-1 and V is TRBV20-1; no definite D call. Germline-derived CDR1 and CDR2 are DFQATT and SNEGSKA (reference sequence). The ends were cut back, 2 bases at V and 5 bases at J, with 9 bases in the middle. This CDR3 spans 12 amino acids.

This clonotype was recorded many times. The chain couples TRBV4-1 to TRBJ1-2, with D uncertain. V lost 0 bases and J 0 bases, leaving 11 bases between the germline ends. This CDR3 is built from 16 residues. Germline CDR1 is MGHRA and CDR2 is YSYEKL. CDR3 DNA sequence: TGCGCCAGCAGCCAAGATCGAGGGATTGCTAACTATGGCTACACCTTC. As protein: CASSQDRGIANYGYTF.

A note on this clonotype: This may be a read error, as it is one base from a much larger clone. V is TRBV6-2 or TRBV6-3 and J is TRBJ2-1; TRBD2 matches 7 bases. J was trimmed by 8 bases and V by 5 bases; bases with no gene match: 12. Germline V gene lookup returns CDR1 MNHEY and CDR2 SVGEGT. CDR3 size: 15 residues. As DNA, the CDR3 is TGTGCCAGCAGTGACGCGGGAGAACATTTCGATGAGCAGTTCTTC. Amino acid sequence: CASSDAGEHFDEQFF.

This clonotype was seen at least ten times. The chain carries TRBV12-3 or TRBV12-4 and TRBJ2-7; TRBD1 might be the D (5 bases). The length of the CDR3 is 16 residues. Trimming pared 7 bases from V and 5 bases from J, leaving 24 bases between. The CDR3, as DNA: TGTGCCAGCACCCCTGGGGCTAGTCTGAGCCGGAACGAGCAGTACTTC. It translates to CASTPGASLSRNEQYF.

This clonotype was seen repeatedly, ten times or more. CDR3 region: CASTGLGETQYF. As DNA, the CDR3 is TGTGCCAGTACAGGGTTAGGAGAGACCCAGTACTTC. The chain employs TRBV19 and TRBJ2-5; D is perhaps TRBD1 (5 bases). Germline V gene sequence: CDR1 LNHDA, CDR2 SQIVND (reference sequence). CDR3 length equals 12 residues. V lost 7 bases, J lost 4 bases, and 10 bases lay in between. The entire variable domain, with the rest obtained from reference TRBV19 and TRBJ2-5, is as follows: DGGITQSPKYLFRKEGQNVTLSCEQNLNHDAMYWYRQDPGQGLRLIYYSQIVNDFQKGDIAEGYSVSREKKESFPLTVTSAQKNPTAFYLCASTGLGETQYFGPGTRLLVL.

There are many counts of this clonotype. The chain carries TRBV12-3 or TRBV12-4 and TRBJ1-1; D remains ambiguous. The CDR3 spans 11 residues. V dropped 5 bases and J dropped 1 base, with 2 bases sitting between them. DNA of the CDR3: TGTGCCAGCAGTCCGAACACTGAAGCTTTCTTT. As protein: CASSPNTEAFF.

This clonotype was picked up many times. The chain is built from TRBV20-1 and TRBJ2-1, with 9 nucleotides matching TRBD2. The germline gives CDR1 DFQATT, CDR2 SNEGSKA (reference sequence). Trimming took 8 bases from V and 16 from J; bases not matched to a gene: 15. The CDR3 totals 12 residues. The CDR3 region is CSSPPVGLAQFF. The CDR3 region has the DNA TGCAGTTCCCCCCCGGTTGGACTAGCGCAATTCTTC.

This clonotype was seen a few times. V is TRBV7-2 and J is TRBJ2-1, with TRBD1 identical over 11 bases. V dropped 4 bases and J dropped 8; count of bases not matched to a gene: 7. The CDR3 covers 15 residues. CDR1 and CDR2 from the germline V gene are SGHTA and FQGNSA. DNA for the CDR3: TGTGCCAGCAGCTCGGACAGGGGGCAAGGCTATGAGCAGTTCTTC. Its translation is CASSSDRGQGYEQFF.

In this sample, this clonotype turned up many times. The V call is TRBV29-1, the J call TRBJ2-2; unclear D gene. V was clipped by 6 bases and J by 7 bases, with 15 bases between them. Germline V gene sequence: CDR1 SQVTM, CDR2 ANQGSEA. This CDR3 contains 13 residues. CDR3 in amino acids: CSVGETWDGELFF. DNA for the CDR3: TGCAGCGTCGGCGAGACGTGGGACGGGGAGCTGTTTTTT.

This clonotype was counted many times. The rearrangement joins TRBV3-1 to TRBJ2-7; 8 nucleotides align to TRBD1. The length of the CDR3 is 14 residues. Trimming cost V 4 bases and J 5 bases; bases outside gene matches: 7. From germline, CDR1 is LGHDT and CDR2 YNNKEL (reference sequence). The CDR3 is CASSPLGQGNEQYF. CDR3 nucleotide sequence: TGTGCCAGCAGCCCTCTCGGACAGGGCAACGAGCAGTACTTC.

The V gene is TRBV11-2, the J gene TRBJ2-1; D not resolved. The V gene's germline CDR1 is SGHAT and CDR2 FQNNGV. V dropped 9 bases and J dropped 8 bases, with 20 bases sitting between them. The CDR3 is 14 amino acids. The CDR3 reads CASNFGDSMDEQFF. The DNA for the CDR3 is TGTGCCAGTAACTTCGGAGACTCCATGGATGAGCAGTTCTTC.

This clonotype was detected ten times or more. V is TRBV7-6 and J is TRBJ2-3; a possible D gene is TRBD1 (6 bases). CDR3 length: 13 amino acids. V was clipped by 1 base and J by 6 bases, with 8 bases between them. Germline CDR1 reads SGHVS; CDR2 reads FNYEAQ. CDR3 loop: CASSLGTADTQYF. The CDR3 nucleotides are TGTGCCAGCAGCTTAGGGACAGCCGATACGCAGTATTTT.

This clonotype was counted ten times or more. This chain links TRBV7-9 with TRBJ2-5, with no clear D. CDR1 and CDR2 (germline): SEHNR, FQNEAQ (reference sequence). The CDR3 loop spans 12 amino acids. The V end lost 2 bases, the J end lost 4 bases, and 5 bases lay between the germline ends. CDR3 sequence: CASSLSGETQYF. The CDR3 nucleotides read TGTGCCAGCAGCTTAAGTGGAGAGACCCAGTACTTC.

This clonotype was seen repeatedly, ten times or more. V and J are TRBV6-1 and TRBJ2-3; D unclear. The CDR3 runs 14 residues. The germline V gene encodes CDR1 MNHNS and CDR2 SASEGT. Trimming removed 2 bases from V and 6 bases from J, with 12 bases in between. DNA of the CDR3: TGTGCCAGCAGTGAATTGGCGATAGCCGATACGCAGTATTTT. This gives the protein CASSELAIADTQYF.